One sample yielded the 22 T cell receptor beta chains listed below, sequenced in a study of neoadjuvant anti-PD-1 for oral cavity cancer. Using immunoSEQ multiplex PCR, the repertoire was profiled, and TCRdb retains in-frame clones only, with some absent. The sample shows about 72,000 clones, about 86% of them seen only once. The sequenced sample was PBMCs, obtained before nivolumab (anti-PD-1) treatment. These receptor sequences come from a person aged 35-79 years with oral cavity squamous cell carcinoma.

CDR3 region: CASSGGQGNEKLFF. The CDR3 DNA sequence: TGTGCCAGCAGCGGGGGACAGGGGAATGAAAAACTGTTTTTT. The chain joins TRBV5-8 to TRBJ1-4; 10 bases align to TRBD1. Germline-derived CDR1 and CDR2 are SGHTS and YDEGEE. CDR3 length equals 14 residues. Losses at the gene ends were 4 bases for V and 5 bases for J; bases not matched to a gene: 2.

The chain employs TRBV4-1 and TRBJ1-5; D is uncertain. Per germline, CDR1 MGHRA and CDR2 YSYEKL. V lost 6 bases to trimming and J lost 0 bases, with 12 bases between them. The CDR3 extends over 15 amino acids. In nucleotides, the CDR3 is TGCGCCAGCAGGCAGCTTATGGCTAGCAATCAGCCCCAGCATTTT. This gives the protein CASRQLMASNQPQHF.

This chain links TRBV9 with TRBJ2-7; D is uncertain. The V end lost 4 bases, the J end lost 7 bases, and 12 bases lay between the germline ends. The CDR3 is 12 amino acids. Germline lookup yields CDR1 SGDLS and CDR2 YYNGEE. CDR3 sequence reads: CASSSNSEEQYF. CDR3 in DNA: TGTGCCAGCAGCTCTAATTCGGAAGAGCAGTACTTC. Looking up the rest from reference TRBV9 and TRBJ2-7 gives the full variable domain: DSGVTQTPKHLITATGQRVTLRCSPRSGDLSVYWYQQSLDQGLQFLIQYYNGEERAKGNILERFSAQQFPDLHSELNLSSLELGDSALYFCASSSNSEEQYFGPGTRLTVT.

This clone came up a few times. V and J are TRBV7-2 and TRBJ2-1; TRBD2 matches at 14 bases. Trimming at V came to 5 bases and at J to 0 bases, leaving 9 bases not matched to a gene. Germline loops: CDR1 SGHTA, CDR2 FQGNSA. This CDR3 is built from 19 residues. CDR3 sequence: CASSRVSGTSGSSYNEQFF. In DNA, the CDR3 is TGTGCCAGCAGCCGAGTATCCGGGACTAGCGGGAGCTCCTACAATGAGCAGTTCTTC.

V is TRBV2 and J is TRBJ1-5; the match to TRBD1 covers 8 bases. The germline gives CDR1 SNHLY, CDR2 FYNNEI. With V trimmed by 5 bases and J by 1 base, 7 bases remained unmatched. The CDR3 runs 16 residues. The CDR3 loop is CASSSRQGKSNQPQHF. Written as DNA, the CDR3 is TGTGCCAGCAGTAGCCGACAGGGGAAAAGCAATCAGCCCCAGCATTTT.

This clone has just a few counts. This chain joins TRBV5-4 and TRBJ1-2; the match to TRBD1 covers 12 bases. The CDR3 is 15 residues long. Germline CDR1 and CDR2: SGHNT and YYREEE (reference sequence). V was clipped by 5 bases and J by 4 bases; unmatched bases: 6. Here the CDR3 reads CASRSGQGAAYGYTF. In DNA, the CDR3 is TGTGCCAGCAGATCGGGACAGGGGGCCGCCTATGGCTACACCTTC.

The chain couples TRBV27 to TRBJ2-2, with D unclear. The CDR3 covers 16 residues. Germline V CDR1 and CDR2: MNHEY, SMNVEV (reference sequence). Between the trimmed V and J ends, which lost 5 bases and 5 bases, there was a span of 18 bases. CDR3 amino acids: CASSPEPAVGTGELFF. The CDR3 bases are TGTGCCAGCAGTCCGGAGCCCGCCGTCGGGACCGGGGAGCTGTTTTTT.

This chain connects TRBV6-6 to TRBJ1-2; D possibly corresponds to TRBD1 (5 bases). Germline CDR1 reads MNHNY; CDR2 reads SVGAGI (reference sequence). CDR3 length: 14 residues. The V gene lost 6 bases and the J gene lost 6 bases, with 17 bases spanning the gap. The CDR3 loop is CASSLPGLSHGYTF. CDR3 sequence (DNA): TGTGCCAGCAGCCTTCCGGGGCTCTCGCATGGCTACACCTTC.

The V and J genes are TRBV30 and TRBJ2-2; 7 positions match TRBD1. Trimming at V came to 5 bases and at J to 6 bases, leaving 6 bases not matched to a gene. The CDR3 runs to 13 residues. CDR1 and CDR2 (germline): GTSNPN, SVGIG (reference sequence). The CDR3 DNA reads TGTGCCTGGGGTAGGGGGCACGCCGGGGAGCTGTTTTTT. This codes for CAWGRGHAGELFF.

The chain employs TRBV4-2 and TRBJ1-5, with no clear D. The CDR3 extends over 16 amino acids. Germline CDR1 is LGHNA and CDR2 is YNFKEQ. The V and J ends lost 4 bases and 2 bases respectively, with 15 bases between them. CDR3 in amino acids: CASSPAGLEGNQPQHF. In nucleotides, the CDR3 is TGTGCCAGCAGCCCGGCCGGGTTAGAAGGCAATCAGCCCCAGCATTTT.

The chain couples TRBV4-1 to TRBJ1-3, with D hard to call. The CDR3 length is 18 residues. Germline V gene data show CDR1 as MGHRA and CDR2 as YSYEKL. V was cut by 4 bases and J by 0 bases, with 19 bases left in between. CDR3 protein: CASSRVVISAFSGNTIYF. CDR3 nucleotide sequence: TGCGCCAGCAGCCGAGTAGTGATTTCAGCCTTCTCTGGAAACACCATATATTTT.

The chain uses TRBV28 and TRBJ2-7, with 7 bases aligning to TRBD1. Losses at the gene ends were 7 bases for V and 7 bases for J; bases not matched to a gene: 7. This CDR3 comprises 12 residues. CDR1 is MDHEN and CDR2 is SYDVKM in the germline V gene. CDR3 nucleotide sequence: TGTGCCAGCACAGGGGGTTTGGAGGAGCAGTACTTC. It is translated as CASTGGLEEQYF.

Only a few counts were recorded for this clone. The chain combines TRBV18 with TRBJ1-2; D might be TRBD1 (5 bases). Trimming took off 1 base at V and 5 bases at J, with 26 bases between the two ends. CDR1 is KGHSH and CDR2 is LQKENI in the germline V gene. The CDR3 runs 19 residues. CDR3 protein: CASSPRGGGESGQLYGYTF. CDR3 coding DNA: TGTGCCAGCTCACCACGTGGGGGAGGAGAATCGGGGCAGCTATATGGCTACACCTTC.

This sequence joins TRBV28 and TRBJ1-2; 11 bases map to TRBD1. The trim removed 9 bases at V and 8 bases at J, leaving 8 bases unmatched. The CDR3 contains 13 residues. The germline gives CDR1 MDHEN, CDR2 SYDVKM. The CDR3 coding sequence is TGTGCCAGTCTCGGACAGGGGGCGAAGGGCTACACCTTC. Protein product: CASLGQGAKGYTF.

V and J are TRBV27 and TRBJ2-6, with 10 bases lining up with TRBD2. The V gene end was trimmed by 6 bases and the J gene end by 3 bases; junction bases not matched to a gene: 11. The CDR3 is 18 amino acids. Germline CDR1 and CDR2: MNHEY and SMNVEV (reference sequence). CDR3 loop: CASSLSGLAGDGANVLTF. The CDR3 coding sequence is TGTGCCAGCAGCCTCTCGGGGCTAGCGGGAGATGGGGCCAACGTCCTGACTTTC.

The rearrangement links TRBV7-9 to TRBJ1-2, with 7 bases that match TRBD1. With 5 bases clipped from V and 4 bases from J, the junction kept 7 bases outside the gene matches. CDR1 and CDR2 from the germline V gene are SEHNR and FQNEAQ (reference sequence). The CDR3 has 14 residues. CDR3 protein: CASSLGTAVYGYTF. The CDR3, as DNA: TGTGCCAGCAGCCTTGGGACAGCCGTCTATGGCTACACCTTC.

This clone turned up a few times. The rearrangement joins TRBV30 to TRBJ1-1, with D unclear. The germline gives CDR1 GTSNPN, CDR2 SVGIG (reference sequence). The CDR3 runs 12 residues. The ends were cut back, 0 bases at V and 7 bases at J, with 9 bases in the middle. The CDR3 region is CAWSVLAVEAFF. CDR3 nucleotide sequence: TGTGCCTGGAGTGTACTGGCAGTTGAAGCTTTCTTT.

V usage is TRBV5-1 and J usage is TRBJ1-1; the D gene is possibly TRBD1 (6 bases). The CDR3 has 12 residues. V gave up 7 bases and J gave up 1 base, with 8 bases separating them. Germline assignment: CDR1 SGHRS and CDR2 YFSETQ. This chain's CDR3 is CASGQQNTEAFF. The CDR3 DNA reads as TGCGCCAGCGGACAGCAGAACACTGAAGCTTTCTTT.

The CDR3 loop reads CASSPPTGELFF. The CDR3 bases are TGTGCCAGCAGTCCTCCGACCGGGGAGCTGTTTTTT. The chain employs TRBV6-5 and TRBJ2-2, with unresolved D. The CDR3 consists of 12 residues. Looked up from germline, CDR1 is MNHEY and CDR2 is SVGAGI. V was trimmed by 5 bases and J by 5 bases, leaving 6 bases between them.

The genes are TRBV4-1 and TRBJ2-5, with unresolved D. The CDR3 covers 13 residues. Germline CDR1 reads MGHRA; CDR2 reads YSYEKL. Trimming pared 1 base from V and 5 bases from J, leaving 8 bases between. As DNA, the CDR3 is TGCGCCAGCAGCCAAGTAGTGAGTGAGACCCAGTACTTC. Protein sequence: CASSQVVSETQYF.

The chain recombines TRBV6-1 with TRBJ2-2; 8 nucleotides agree with TRBD2. Per the germline V gene, CDR1 is MNHNS and CDR2 is SASEGT. This CDR3 contains 17 residues. The J segment lost 0 bases and the V segment lost 3 bases, leaving 6 bases of the junction unmatched. This CDR3 is CASSDDGRVANTGELFF. DNA of the CDR3: TGTGCCAGCAGTGATGACGGGAGGGTGGCGAACACCGGGGAGCTGTTTTTT.

The rearrangement uses TRBV10-3 and TRBJ2-3; no clear D gene. This CDR3 is built from 13 residues. Between the trimmed V and J ends, which lost 10 bases and 4 bases, there was a span of 15 bases. Germline CDR1 reads ENHRY; CDR2 reads SYGVKD. The CDR3 here is CATGTVGADTQYF. The CDR3 DNA is TGTGCCACAGGAACCGTAGGAGCAGATACGCAGTATTTT.